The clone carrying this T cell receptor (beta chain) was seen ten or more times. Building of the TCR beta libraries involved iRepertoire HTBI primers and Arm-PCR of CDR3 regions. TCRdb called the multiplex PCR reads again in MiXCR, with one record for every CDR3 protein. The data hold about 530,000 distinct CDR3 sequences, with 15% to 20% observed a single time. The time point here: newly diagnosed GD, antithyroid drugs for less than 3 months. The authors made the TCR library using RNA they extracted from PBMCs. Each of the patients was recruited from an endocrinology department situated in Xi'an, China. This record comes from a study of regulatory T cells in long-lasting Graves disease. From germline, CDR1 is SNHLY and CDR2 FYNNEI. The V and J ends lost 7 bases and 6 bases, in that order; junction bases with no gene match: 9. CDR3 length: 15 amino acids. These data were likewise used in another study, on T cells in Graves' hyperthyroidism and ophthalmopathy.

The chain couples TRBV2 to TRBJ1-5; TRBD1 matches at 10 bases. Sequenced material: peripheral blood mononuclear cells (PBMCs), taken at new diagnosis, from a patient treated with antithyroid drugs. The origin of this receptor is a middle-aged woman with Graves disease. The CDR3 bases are TGTGCCAGCAAGCGGGGACAGGGGCTTGGTCAGCCCCAGCATTTT. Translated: CASKRGQGLGQPQHF.